What follows describes a single TCR beta chain. Its antigen remains unidentified. Its ends do not fully match the called genes, so a read error is possible. This sample stems from a study of blood T cells in healthy people across ages. Study results and limitations: PBMCs left unsorted prevented a conclusive naive versus antigen-experienced comparison. A greater number of naive CD4+ cells and higher diversity distinguished long-lived donors from aged donors.

Sample-barcoded 5' priming and a J-beta primer mix drove a second PCR of 7 to 11 cycles. Each cDNA was tagged by a template-switch adaptor containing 12 random nucleotides. Using its own MiXCR run on the 5' RACE reads, TCRdb lists one record per CDR3 protein. Of about 580,000 distinct CDR3 sequences listed, more than 45% were seen once; the top ten hold around 24%. This TCR was sampled from a man aged 80 or over in good health. Sequencing was carried out using blood.

The CDR3 nucleotides read TGCAGTGCGACTGACAGGGGGCAGGATCGTCAGACCCAGCATTTT. Protein sequence: CSATDRGQDRQTQHF. The chain employs TRBV20-1 and TRBJ1-5; 10 nucleotides line up with TRBD1. This CDR3 is built from 15 residues. The germline gives CDR1 DFQATT, CDR2 SNEGSKA (reference sequence).